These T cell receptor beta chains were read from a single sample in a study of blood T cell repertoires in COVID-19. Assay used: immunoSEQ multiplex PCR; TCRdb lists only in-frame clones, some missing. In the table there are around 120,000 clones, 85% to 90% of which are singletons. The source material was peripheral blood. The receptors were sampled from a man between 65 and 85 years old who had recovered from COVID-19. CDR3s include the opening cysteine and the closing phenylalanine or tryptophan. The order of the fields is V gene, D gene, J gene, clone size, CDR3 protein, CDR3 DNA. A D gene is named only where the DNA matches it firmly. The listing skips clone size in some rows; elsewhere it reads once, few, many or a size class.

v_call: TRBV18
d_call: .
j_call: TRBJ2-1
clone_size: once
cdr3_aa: CASSPGLNNEQFF
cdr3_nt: TGTGCCAGCTCACCAGGGCTAAACAATGAGCAGTTCTTC

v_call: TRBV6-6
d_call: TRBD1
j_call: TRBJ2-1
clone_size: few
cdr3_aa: CASRNRGPEQFF
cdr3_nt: TGTGCCAGCAGAAACAGGGGGCCCGAGCAGTTCTTC

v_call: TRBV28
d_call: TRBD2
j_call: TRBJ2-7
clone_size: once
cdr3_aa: CASSSAGRVLEQYF
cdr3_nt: TGTGCCAGCAGTTCGGCCGGGAGGGTCCTCGAGCAGTACTTC

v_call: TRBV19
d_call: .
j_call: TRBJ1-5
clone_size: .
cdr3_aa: CASSLGAGQPQHF
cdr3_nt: TGTGCCAGTAGTCTGGGGGCAGGGCAGCCCCAGCATTTT

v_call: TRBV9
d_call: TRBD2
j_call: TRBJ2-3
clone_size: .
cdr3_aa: CASSVSGGAGDTQYF
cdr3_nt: TGTGCCAGCAGCGTTAGCGGGGGGGCTGGAGATACGCAGTATTTT

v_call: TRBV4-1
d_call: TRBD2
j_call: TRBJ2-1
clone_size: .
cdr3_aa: CASSSSGSYQHNEQFF
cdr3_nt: TGCGCCAGCAGTTCTAGCGGGAGTTATCAACACAATGAGCAGTTCTTC

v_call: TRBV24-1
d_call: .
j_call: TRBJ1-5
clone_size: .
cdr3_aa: CATSDFFRMNQPQHF
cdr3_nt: TGTGCCACCAGTGATTTTTTCAGGATGAATCAGCCCCAGCATTTT

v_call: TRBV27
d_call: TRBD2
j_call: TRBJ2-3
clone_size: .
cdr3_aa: CASSFLAVRDTQYF
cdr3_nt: TGTGCCAGCAGTTTCCTAGCGGTAAGGGATACGCAGTATTTT

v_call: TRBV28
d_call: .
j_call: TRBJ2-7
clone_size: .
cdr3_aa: CASSGASGSYEQYF
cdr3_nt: TGTGCCAGTTCAGGGGCTAGCGGCTCCTACGAGCAGTACTTC

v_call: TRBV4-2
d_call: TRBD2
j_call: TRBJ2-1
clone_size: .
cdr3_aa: CASSQGELAGEQFF
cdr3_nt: TGTGCCAGCAGCCAAGGAGAGCTAGCGGGAGAGCAGTTCTTC

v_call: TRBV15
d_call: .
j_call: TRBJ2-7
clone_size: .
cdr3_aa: CATSRLPVTFRSDSEQYF
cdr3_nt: TGTGCCACCAGCAGACTTCCCGTTACATTCCGGAGTGATAGCGAGCAGTACTTC

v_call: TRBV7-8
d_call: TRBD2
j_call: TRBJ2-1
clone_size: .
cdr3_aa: CASSLESGRAGYNEQFF
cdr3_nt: TGTGCCAGCAGCTTAGAGAGCGGGAGGGCCGGGTACAATGAGCAGTTCTTC

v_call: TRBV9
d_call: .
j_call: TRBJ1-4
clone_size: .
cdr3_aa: CASTETGATNEKLFF
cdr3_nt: TGTGCCAGCACCGAAACAGGAGCAACTAATGAAAAACTGTTTTTT

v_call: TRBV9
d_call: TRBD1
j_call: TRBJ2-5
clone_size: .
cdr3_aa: CASSVEGGDYQETQYF
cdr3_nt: TGTGCCAGCAGCGTAGAAGGGGGCGACTACCAAGAGACCCAGTACTTC

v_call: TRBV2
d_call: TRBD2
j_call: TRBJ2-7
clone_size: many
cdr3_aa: CASSGTSYEQYF
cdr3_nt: TGTGCCAGCAGCGGGACTAGCTACGAGCAGTACTTC

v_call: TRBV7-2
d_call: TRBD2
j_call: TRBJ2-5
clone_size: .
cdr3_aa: CASSQGRLAGGLETQYF
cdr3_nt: TGTGCCAGCAGCCAAGGGCGCCTAGCGGGGGGGCTGGAGACCCAGTACTTC

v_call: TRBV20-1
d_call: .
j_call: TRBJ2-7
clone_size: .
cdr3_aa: CSAPRGYEQYF
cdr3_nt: TGCAGTGCTCCGCGAGGCTACGAGCAGTACTTC

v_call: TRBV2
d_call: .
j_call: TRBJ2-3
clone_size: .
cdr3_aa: CASSERTDTQYF
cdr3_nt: TGTGCCAGCAGTGAGAGGACAGATACGCAGTATTTT

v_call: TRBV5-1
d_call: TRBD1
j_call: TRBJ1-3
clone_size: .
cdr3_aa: CASSFGPGGSGNTIYF
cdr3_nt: TGCGCCAGCAGCTTTGGGCCAGGGGGCTCTGGAAACACCATATATTTT

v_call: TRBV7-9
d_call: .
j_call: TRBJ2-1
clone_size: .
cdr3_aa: CASSRESSSYNEQFF
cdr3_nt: TGTGCCAGCAGCCGAGAGTCAAGCTCCTACAATGAGCAGTTCTTC

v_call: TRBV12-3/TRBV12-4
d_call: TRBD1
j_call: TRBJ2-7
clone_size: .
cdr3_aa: CASGFRGHYEQYF
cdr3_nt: TGTGCCAGCGGATTCAGGGGGCACTACGAGCAGTACTTC

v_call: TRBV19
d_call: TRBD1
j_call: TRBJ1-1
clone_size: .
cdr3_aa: CASSLRGRNTEAFF
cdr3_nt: TGTGCCAGTAGCTTGAGGGGGCGAAACACTGAAGCTTTCTTT

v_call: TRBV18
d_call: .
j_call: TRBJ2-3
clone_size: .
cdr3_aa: CASSPRLPDTQYF
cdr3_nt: TGTGCCAGCTCACCTAGATTGCCAGATACGCAGTATTTT

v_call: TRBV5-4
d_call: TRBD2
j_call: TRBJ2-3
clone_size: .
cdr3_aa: CASSFPSGGSGTDTQYF
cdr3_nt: TGTGCCAGCAGCTTCCCAAGCGGGGGGAGTGGCACAGATACGCAGTATTTT

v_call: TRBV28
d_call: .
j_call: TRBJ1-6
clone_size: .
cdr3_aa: CASSRRGSGVSPLHF
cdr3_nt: TGTGCCAGCAGTCGCCGGGGATCAGGGGTTTCACCCCTCCACTTT

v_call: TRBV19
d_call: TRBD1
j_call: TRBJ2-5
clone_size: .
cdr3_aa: CASSSFRDRDQETQYF
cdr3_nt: TGTGCCAGTAGTAGTTTTAGGGACAGGGACCAAGAGACCCAGTACTTC

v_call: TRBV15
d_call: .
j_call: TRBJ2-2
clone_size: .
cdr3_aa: CATSRVASYTGELFF
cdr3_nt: TGTGCCACCAGCAGAGTAGCCTCCTACACCGGGGAGCTGTTTTTT

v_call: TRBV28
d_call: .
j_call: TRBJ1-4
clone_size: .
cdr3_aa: CALSRERAGKLFF
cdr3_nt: TGTGCCTTATCCCGTGAGAGGGCGGGAAAACTGTTTTTT

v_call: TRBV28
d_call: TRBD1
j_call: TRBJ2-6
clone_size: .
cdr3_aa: CASSALRDRGVAGANVLTF
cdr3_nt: TGTGCCAGCAGTGCCCTCCGGGACAGGGGGGTCGCTGGGGCCAACGTCCTGACTTTC

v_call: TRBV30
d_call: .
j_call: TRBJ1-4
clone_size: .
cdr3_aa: CAWSPPGGNEKLFF
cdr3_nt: TGTGCCTGGAGTCCCCCGGGGGGGAATGAAAAACTGTTTTTT

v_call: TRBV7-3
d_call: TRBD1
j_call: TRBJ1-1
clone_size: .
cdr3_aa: CASSLLGQGNTEAFF
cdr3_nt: TGTGCCAGCAGCTTACTGGGACAGGGGAACACTGAAGCTTTCTTT

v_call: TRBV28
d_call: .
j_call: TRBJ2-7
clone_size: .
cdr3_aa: CASSLPGGASYEQYF
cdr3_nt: TGTGCCAGCAGTTTACCAGGCGGGGCCTCCTACGAGCAGTACTTC

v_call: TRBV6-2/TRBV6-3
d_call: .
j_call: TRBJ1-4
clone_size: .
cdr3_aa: CASSYISTGNEKLFF
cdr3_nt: TGTGCCAGCAGTTATATTTCTACAGGGAATGAAAAACTGTTTTTT

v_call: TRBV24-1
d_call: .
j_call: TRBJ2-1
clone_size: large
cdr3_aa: CATSDYKPKAVTNEQFF
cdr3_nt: TGTGCCACCAGTGACTATAAACCAAAAGCGGTTACCAATGAGCAGTTCTTC

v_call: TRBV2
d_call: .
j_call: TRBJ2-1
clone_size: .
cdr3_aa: CASSLAVLGNEQFF
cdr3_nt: TGTGCCAGCAGCTTAGCGGTCCTTGGCAATGAGCAGTTCTTC

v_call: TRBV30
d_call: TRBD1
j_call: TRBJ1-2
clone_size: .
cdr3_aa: CAWGRDRPYGYTF
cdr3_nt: TGTGCCTGGGGTAGGGACAGACCGTATGGCTACACCTTC

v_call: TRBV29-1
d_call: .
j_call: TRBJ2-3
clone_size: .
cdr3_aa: CSVSTEITDTQYF
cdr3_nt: TGCAGCGTCTCTACAGAAATCACAGATACGCAGTATTTT

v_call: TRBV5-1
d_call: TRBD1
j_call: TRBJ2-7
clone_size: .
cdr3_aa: CASSLVGQAPYEQYF
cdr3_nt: TGCGCCAGCAGCTTGGTGGGACAGGCCCCCTACGAGCAGTACTTC

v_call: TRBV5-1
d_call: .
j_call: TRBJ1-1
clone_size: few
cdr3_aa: CASTPREGMNTEAFF
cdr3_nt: TGCGCCAGCACCCCCAGGGAGGGGATGAACACTGAAGCTTTCTTT

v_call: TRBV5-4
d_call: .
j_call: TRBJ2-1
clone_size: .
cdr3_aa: CASSLAAAAHANNEQFF
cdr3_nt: TGTGCCAGCAGCTTGGCCGCCGCGGCTCACGCCAACAATGAGCAGTTCTTC

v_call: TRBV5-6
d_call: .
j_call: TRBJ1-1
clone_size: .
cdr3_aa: CASSLRSAEAFF
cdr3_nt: TGTGCCAGCAGCTTGCGGAGTGCTGAAGCTTTCTTT

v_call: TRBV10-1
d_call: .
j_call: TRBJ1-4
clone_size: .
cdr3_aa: CASSEMAGEKLFF
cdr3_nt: TGCGCCAGCAGTGAGATGGCAGGTGAAAAACTGTTTTTT

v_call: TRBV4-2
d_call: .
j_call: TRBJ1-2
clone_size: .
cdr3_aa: CASSQQTVSYGYTF
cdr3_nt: TGTGCCAGCAGCCAACAGACAGTCTCCTATGGCTACACCTTC

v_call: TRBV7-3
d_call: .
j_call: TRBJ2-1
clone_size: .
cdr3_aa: CASSLAQNNEQFF
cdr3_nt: TGTGCCAGCAGCTTAGCCCAGAACAATGAGCAGTTCTTC

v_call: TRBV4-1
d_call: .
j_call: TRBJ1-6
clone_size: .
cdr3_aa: CASSRGQGDSPLHF
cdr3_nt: TGCGCCAGCAGCCGGGGGCAGGGCGATTCACCCCTCCACTTT

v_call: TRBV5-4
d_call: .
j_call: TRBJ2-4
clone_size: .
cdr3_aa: CASSVSPILAKNIQYF
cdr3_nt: TGTGCCAGCAGCGTTTCGCCCATACTAGCCAAAAACATTCAGTACTTC

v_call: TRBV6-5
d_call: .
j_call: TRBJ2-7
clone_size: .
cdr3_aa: CASSNPMGGYEQYF
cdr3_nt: TGTGCCAGCAGCAACCCTATGGGAGGCTACGAGCAGTACTTC

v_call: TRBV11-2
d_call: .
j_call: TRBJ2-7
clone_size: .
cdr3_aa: CASSATSEQYF
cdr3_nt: TGTGCCAGCAGCGCCACCAGCGAGCAGTACTTC

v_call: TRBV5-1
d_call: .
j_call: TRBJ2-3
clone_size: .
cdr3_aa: CASSGGTGDTQYF
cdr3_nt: TGCGCCAGCAGCGGGGGGACTGGTGATACGCAGTATTTT

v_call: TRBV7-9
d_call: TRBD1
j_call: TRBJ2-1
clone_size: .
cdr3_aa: CASSPGTVLHNEQFF
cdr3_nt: TGTGCCAGCAGCCCAGGGACAGTGCTACACAATGAGCAGTTCTTC